This T cell receptor beta chain appears in the sequencing data of a study of Tregs in tolerant kidney transplant recipients. Study-level points and caveats: Antigen-driven expansion was suggested because donor-specific Tregs expanded more than all Tregs in tolerant patients. For some patients, primers changed over time, blocking nucleotide-level comparison.

A few counts support this clone. What it binds is not known. The CDR3 runs to 14 residues. Germline CDR1 and CDR2: SGHDN and FVKESK. The V segment lost 6 bases and the J segment 5 bases; nucleotides outside the gene matches: 2. Method: immunoSEQ multiplex PCR; TCRdb's copy keeps in-frame clones and lacks some. The sample contains roughly 69,000 clones, roughly 91% of which appear only once. J is TRBJ2-2 and V is TRBV14; TRBD1 aligns across 11 bases. The sequence was obtained from a human donor who received a combined kidney and bone marrow transplant. Sequences were derived from CD4+ T cells from blood, sampled before the transplant. The CDR3 bases are TGTGCCAGCAGGGACAGGGGGCAAACCGGGGAGCTGTTTTTT. The encoded protein is CASRDRGQTGELFF. The full variable domain, completed using reference TRBV14 and TRBJ2-2, is EAGVTQFPSHSVIEKGQTVTLRCDPISGHDNLYWYRRVMGKEIKFLLHFVKESKQDESGMPNNRFLAERTGGTYSTLKVQPAELEDSGVYFCASRDRGQTGELFFGEGSRLTVL.